Sequencing of this T cell receptor beta chain was carried out in a study of technical replicates of blood from a handful of donors. This table comes from immunoSEQ multiplex PCR, and its TCRdb copy is limited to in-frame clones, with some not included. The table includes 9,500 to 15,000 clones, 94% detected once. Material: PBMCs. This TCR came from a human donor in good health.

CDR3 sequence reads: CASSPEGLAGSYEQYF. The CDR3 DNA sequence: TGTGCCAGCTCACCAGAAGGACTAGCGGGCTCCTACGAGCAGTACTTC. The J gene is TRBJ2-7, the V gene TRBV18; 11 bases fit TRBD2. V was pared by 2 bases and J by 0 bases, with 3 bases of the junction left unmatched. Germline CDR1 reads KGHSH; CDR2 reads LQKENI. The length of the CDR3 is 16 residues.